This TCR beta chain originates from a study of a mutant IDH1 vaccine in newly diagnosed glioma. At the level of the study: Patients were started on vaccination 4-6 weeks after radiotherapy alone, or with temozolomide cycles.

Time point: week 5, during vaccination. Vaccination used 300 ug of mutant IDH1 20-mer peptide per dose, with topical imiquimod. A word on this clone: As yet, its antigen is unknown.

The repertoire was sequenced with immunoSEQ multiplex PCR; TCRdb's copy has only in-frame clones and lacks some. The top ten hold just under 9.5% of the sample, which has roughly 25,000 clones, 77% seen once. The CDR3 consists of 13 residues. Looked up from germline, CDR1 is SNHLY and CDR2 is FYNNEI. V lost 1 base to trimming and J lost 6 bases, with 7 bases between them. The clonotype comes from a man aged 35-49 years with glioma. The chain joins TRBV2 to TRBJ2-1; D gene unclear. This specimen consisted of PBMCs, obtained from a glioma patient whose treatment included an IDH1 peptide vaccine. In nucleotides, the CDR3 is TGTGCCAGCAGTGAAGGGCAGTCCAATGAGCAGTTCTTC. It yields the protein CASSEGQSNEQFF.